This is a list of T cell receptor beta chains from one sample in a study of cytomegalovirus exposure and HLA in healthy donors. Assay used: immunoSEQ multiplex PCR; TCRdb lists only in-frame clones, some missing. The repertoire holds roughly 70,000 clones, with roughly 82% as singletons. The sequencing sample was made of PBMCs. All receptors derive from a man aged 70-80 years in good health and CMV-seronegative. Each CDR3 is given with its conserved first and last residue.

TRBJ1-3 | TRBV7-2 | CASSLDSTGGNTIYF
TRBJ1-5 | TRBV2 | CASSERGRGSNQPQHF
TRBJ1-6 | TRBV30 | CAWGQGENSPLHF
TRBJ1-5 | TRBV5-4 | CASSTSGTGRRGNQPQHF
TRBJ2-7 | TRBV6-5 | CASSFIATGTSYEQYF
TRBJ2-3 | TRBV4-1 | CASNVPGQGAGSGTDTQYF
TRBJ2-7 | TRBV7-2 | CASTLESGTATTGQYF
TRBJ1-2 | TRBV5-4 | CASSQVQQGVIGYTF
. | TRBV5-1 | CASSGTPPGQLSYEQYF
TRBJ1-6 | TRBV30 | CAWTSGRGNSPLHF
TRBJ1-5 | TRBV5-5 | CASRSTEDRYQPQHF
TRBJ2-7 | TRBV7-9 | CASSSDRGTYEQYF
TRBJ1-6 | TRBV5-4 | CASSLGGVSNSPLHF
TRBJ2-6 | TRBV7-8 | CASSLSVRAGANVLTF
TRBJ2-1 | TRBV9 | CASSVLKSGSLDEQFF
TRBJ2-5 | TRBV7-6 | CASSLGTLQETQYF
TRBJ2-1 | TRBV4-3 | CASSQATSGSGDEQFF
TRBJ2-5 | TRBV7-2 | CASSQGDRLQETQYF
TRBJ1-1 | TRBV6-5 | CASSQIKGSRAFF
TRBJ2-7 | TRBV4-3 | CASSQEGTHHEQYF
TRBJ2-7 | TRBV5-4 | CASSLVGGRAYEQYF
TRBJ2-6 | TRBV7-2 | CASSLVSGNSGANVLTF
TRBJ1-4 | TRBV7-9 | CSSTRVDEKLFF
TRBJ1-2 | TRBV7-9 | CSSSPHGQPSPGGYTF
TRBJ2-6 | TRBV18 | CASSPEQVSGANVLTF
TRBJ2-3 | TRBV5-1 | CASSVGAGSLTDTQYF
TRBJ2-5 | TRBV5-1 | CASSWARDRVRETQYF
TRBJ2-7 | TRBV5-6 | CASSLGQGRYEQYF
TRBJ1-5 | TRBV7-9 | CASSPGQDYNQPQHF
TRBJ1-1 | TRBV7-9 | CASSSRTGWSDTEAFF
TRBJ2-7 | TRBV5-4 | CASSLSTEAYEQYF
TRBJ2-1 | TRBV4-1 | CASTTTASSYNEQFF
TRBJ2-1 | TRBV14 | CASSHDRGVRNEQFF
. | TRBV5-1 | CASSFSGVSSYEQYF
TRBJ1-2 | TRBV30 | CAWSQGGRRYTF
TRBJ2-2 | TRBV2 | CASRGGTSGIRGTGELFF
TRBJ2-5 | TRBV11-2 | CASSFRETQYF
TRBJ2-2 | TRBV7-2 | CASSLAGAPGELFF
TRBJ2-7 | TRBV2 | CASSENIYEQYF
TRBJ2-3 | TRBV9 | CASSPTGGTQYF
TRBJ1-2 | TRBV27 | CASMGGMVYGYTF
TRBJ1-2 | TRBV28 | CASSPGQNYGYTF
TRBJ2-7 | TRBV5-1 | CASSSMGTGAEQYF
TRBJ2-7 | TRBV4-3 | CASSPDKRTGNQGQYF
TRBJ2-3 | TRBV7-2 | CASSLEGRGGFGSTDTQYF
TRBJ2-1 | TRBV6-1 | CASRPMEFAYNEQFF
. | TRBV6-1 | CASNLWDRAYEQYF
TRBJ2-7 | TRBV10-3 | CAIRNTIAPAYEQYF
TRBJ2-2 | TRBV5-1 | CASSLGGRNTGELFF
TRBJ2-3 | TRBV6-5 | CASSYGGSLSDTQYF
TRBJ1-6 | TRBV7-8 | CASSLYRGYNNSPLHF
TRBJ2-2 | TRBV6-1 | CASSDPRGGGRITGELFF
TRBJ2-4 | TRBV11-3 | CASSYRDRVAKNIQYF
TRBJ1-6 | TRBV27 | CASSIRQGARSPLHF
TRBJ2-1 | TRBV15 | CATSREPLSRAQFF
TRBJ2-2 | TRBV27 | CASSLSVTDPPGELFF
TRBJ1-2 | TRBV7-2 | CASSLARAGYTF
TRBJ2-1 | TRBV2 | CASSKDRGAYNEQFF
TRBJ2-1 | TRBV7-9 | CASSLTSVGVHEQFF